One sample yielded the 22 T cell receptor beta chains listed below, sequenced in a study of OX40 agonist ivuxolimab in advanced cancers. The assay was immunoSEQ multiplex PCR, and TCRdb's table has in-frame clones only and misses some. The repertoire consists of approximately 60,000 clones, with roughly 80% occurring once and the leading ten covering approximately 5.2%. This specimen consisted of CD4+ or CD8+ T cells sorted from blood, obtained in a trial of the OX40 agonist ivuxolimab. Source of these receptors: an adult with an advanced solid tumor such as melanoma, head and neck, liver or kidney cancer.

V and J are TRBV4-1 and TRBJ2-1; TRBD2 aligns across 11 bases. V lost 4 bases, J lost 1 base, and 0 bases stayed unmatched. The CDR3 spans 15 residues. Germline loops: CDR1 MGHRA, CDR2 YSYEKL. CDR3: CASSLAGGSYNEQFF. The CDR3 nucleotides are TGCGCCAGCAGCCTAGCGGGGGGGTCCTACAATGAGCAGTTCTTC.

This CDR3 reads CASSESGAGYYEQYF. In DNA, the CDR3 is TGCGCCAGCAGTGAGTCGGGAGCAGGGTACTACGAGCAGTACTTC. The chain joins TRBV10-1 to TRBJ2-7; D assignment may be TRBD1 or TRBD2 (5 bases each). This CDR3 is 15 amino acids long. Trimming stripped 0 bases from V and 3 bases from J, with 12 bases between. The germline V gene has CDR1 WNHNN and CDR2 SYGVQD (reference sequence).

This chain connects TRBV19 to TRBJ1-5, with 10 bases lining up with TRBD1. Germline CDR1 and CDR2: LNHDA and SQIVND (reference sequence). J lost 0 bases, V lost 3 bases, and 17 bases had no gene match. The CDR3 is made up of 21 amino acids. The CDR3 sequence is CASSIVRDRGLLYNSNQPQHF. CDR3 nucleotides: TGTGCCAGTAGTATCGTCCGGGACAGGGGCCTACTCTACAATAGCAATCAGCCCCAGCATTTT.

V and J are TRBV27 and TRBJ1-2; 10 positions match TRBD1. V dropped 6 bases and J dropped 6; count of bases not matched to a gene: 7. The CDR3 extends over 14 amino acids. Germline CDR1 is MNHEY and CDR2 is SMNVEV (reference sequence). CDR3 loop: CASRPGQGKNGYTF. The DNA of the CDR3 is TGTGCCAGCAGACCGGGACAGGGGAAGAATGGCTACACCTTC.

V is TRBV2 and J is TRBJ2-7; D is perhaps TRBD1 (5 bases). The CDR3 loop spans 12 amino acids. Germline-derived CDR1 and CDR2 are SNHLY and FYNNEI. Trimming stripped 6 bases from V and 3 bases from J, with 9 bases between. CDR3 amino acids: CASRTESYEQYF. CDR3 nucleotide sequence: TGTGCCAGCAGGACAGAGAGCTACGAGCAGTACTTC. The complete variable domain, with remaining parts taken from reference TRBV2 and TRBJ2-7, reads EPEVTQTPSHQVTQMGQEVILRCVPISNHLYFYWYRQILGQKVEFLVSFYNNEISEKSEIFDDQFSVERPDGSNFTLKIRSTKLEDSAMYFCASRTESYEQYFGPGTRLTVT.

The CDR3 region is CASMVRSTDTQYF. Here the CDR3 DNA reads TGTGCCAGCATGGTCCGAAGCACAGATACGCAGTATTTT. V and J are TRBV6-6 and TRBJ2-3; D remains unclear. This CDR3 spans 13 amino acids. Germline CDR1 is MNHNY and CDR2 is SVGAGI (reference sequence). Deletions cut 7 bases from V and 0 bases from J, with 8 bases between.

The V and J genes are TRBV19 and TRBJ2-3; TRBD2 matches 9 bases. Germline values: CDR1 LNHDA, CDR2 SQIVND (reference sequence). The CDR3 is made up of 14 amino acids. The V segment lost 5 bases and the J segment 3 bases; nucleotides outside the gene matches: 3. Written as DNA, the CDR3 is TGTGCCAGTAGTGAGCTAGCGGGAACAGATACGCAGTATTTT. This translates into CASSELAGTDTQYF.

The J gene is TRBJ1-4, the V gene TRBV6-6; 10 bases align to TRBD1. The CDR3 totals 15 residues. CDR1 and CDR2 (germline): MNHNY, SVGAGI (reference sequence). Trimming cost V 4 bases and J 8 bases; bases outside gene matches: 7. Here the CDR3 reads CASSSSQTGGEKLFF. The CDR3 nucleotides read TGTGCCAGCAGTTCCTCTCAGACAGGGGGCGAAAAACTGTTTTTT.

This clone came up once. The V and J genes are TRBV7-6 and TRBJ2-3; D gene ambiguous. The CDR3 spans 12 residues. Trimming took 3 bases from V and 4 from J, leaving 5 bases between them. From germline, CDR1 is SGHVS and CDR2 FNYEAQ. For the CDR3, the DNA is TGTGCCAGCAGCTTCCAAGCAGATACGCAGTATTTT. Translation: CASSFQADTQYF. Based on the CDR3 plus reference TRBV7-6 and TRBJ2-3, the full variable domain is GAGVSQSPRYKVTKRGQDVALRCDPISGHVSLYWYRQALGQGPEFLTYFNYEAQQDKSGLPNDRFSAERPEGSISTLTIQRTEQRDSAMYRCASSFQADTQYFGPGTRLTVL.

In this sample, this clone turned up once. The gene calls are TRBV4-1 and TRBJ1-1; D unclear. The germline gives CDR1 MGHRA, CDR2 YSYEKL. V lost 1 base, J lost 3 bases, and 18 bases lay in between. The CDR3 runs to 17 residues. CDR3: CASSQGLARRRYTEAFF. CDR3 DNA: TGCGCCAGCAGCCAAGGTTTGGCGCGTCGAAGGTACACTGAAGCTTTCTTT.

The V gene is TRBV19, the J gene TRBJ2-3; 9 bases fit TRBD2. Losses at the gene ends were 6 bases for V and 2 bases for J; bases not matched to a gene: 6. The germline V gene has CDR1 LNHDA and CDR2 SQIVND (reference sequence). There are 15 residues in the CDR3. The CDR3 DNA reads as TGTGCCAGTAGAAACGGCGGGGGGGTCACAGATACGCAGTATTTT. Protein: CASRNGGGVTDTQYF.

V usage is TRBV10-3 and J usage is TRBJ1-1; 7 nucleotides match TRBD1. Germline V gene lookup returns CDR1 ENHRY and CDR2 SYGVKD. Losses at the gene ends were 6 bases for V and 3 bases for J; bases not matched to a gene: 4. CDR3 size: 13 residues. DNA of the CDR3: TGTGCCATCAGGGTAGACAGGGACACTGAAGCTTTCTTT. As protein: CAIRVDRDTEAFF.

The V and J genes are TRBV19 and TRBJ1-4; a possible D gene is TRBD1 (5 bases). V lost 9 bases, J lost 3 bases, and 11 bases lay in between. Germline CDR1 LNHDA, CDR2 SQIVND (reference sequence). There are 13 residues in the CDR3. As DNA, the CDR3 is TGTGCCAGCCGACAGAGAGCTAATGAAAAACTGTTTTTT. It yields the protein CASRQRANEKLFF.

This clone appeared a few times. This chain joins TRBV6-6 and TRBJ2-3; D call uncertain. CDR3 size: 14 residues. The germline V and J ends were trimmed by 8 bases and 0 bases, with 12 bases remaining between them. CDR1 MNHNY and CDR2 SVGAGI come from the germline V gene (reference sequence). CDR3 bases: TGTGCCAGCCAGAACCCTCCTAGCACAGATACGCAGTATTTT. Encoded protein: CASQNPPSTDTQYF.

The V gene is TRBV6-1, the J gene TRBJ2-6; 7 bases are a match to TRBD1. The length of the CDR3 is 18 residues. V was pared by 4 bases and J by 0 bases, with 9 bases of the junction left unmatched. CDR1 is MNHNS and CDR2 is SASEGT in the germline V gene. This CDR3 reads CASSGQGIYFSGANVLTF. The CDR3 DNA follows: TGTGCCAGCAGTGGACAGGGCATTTACTTCTCTGGGGCCAACGTCCTGACTTTC.

J is TRBJ2-1 and V is TRBV7-3; possibly TRBD2 for D (6 bases). Trimming took off 2 bases at V and 7 bases at J, with 12 bases between the two ends. CDR1 and CDR2 from the germline V gene are SGHTA and FQGTGA. The CDR3 consists of 14 residues. CDR3 nucleotides: TGTGCCAGCAGCTTATTACCGGGACTGAATGAGCAGTTCTTC. As protein: CASSLLPGLNEQFF. Full variable domain (missing parts from reference TRBV7-3 and TRBJ2-1): GAGVSQTPSNKVTEKGKYVELRCDPISGHTALYWYRQSLGQGPEFLIYFQGTGAADDSGLPNDRFFAVRPEGSVSTLKIQRTERGDSAVYLCASSLLPGLNEQFFGPGTRLTVL.

This clone was observed a single time. The V call is TRBV6-5, the J call TRBJ2-7; D possibly uses TRBD1 or TRBD2 (6 bases each). The germline CDR1 and CDR2 sequences are MNHEY and SVGAGI. V lost 5 bases and J lost 4, with 12 bases in between. The CDR3 runs to 13 residues. CDR3 loop: CASSLGGLYEQYF. For the CDR3, the DNA is TGTGCCAGCAGTCTTGGGGGGCTTTACGAGCAGTACTTC.

The rearrangement links TRBV13 to TRBJ1-5, with D maybe TRBD1 (5 bases). Germline V gene sequence: CDR1 PRHDT, CDR2 FYEKMQ (reference sequence). The CDR3 totals 13 residues. V lost 3 bases, J lost 7 bases, and 10 bases lay in between. For the CDR3, the DNA is TGTGCCAGCAGCTTGGGGGTGAGCCAGCCCCAGCATTTT. It yields the protein CASSLGVSQPQHF.

The J gene is TRBJ2-7, the V gene TRBV27; D remains ambiguous. V was cut by 10 bases and J by 0 bases, with 16 bases left in between. Per germline, CDR1 MNHEY and CDR2 SMNVEV (reference sequence). The CDR3 loop spans 14 amino acids. CDR3 residues: CATSRNGGSYEQYF. The DNA of the CDR3 is TGTGCCACCAGCCGTAACGGTGGCTCCTACGAGCAGTACTTC.

In nucleotides, the CDR3 is TGCAGCGTTGGCGGGGCAGCCCTAACCTACGAGCAGTACTTC. As protein: CSVGGAALTYEQYF. J is TRBJ2-7 and V is TRBV29-1, with D possibly matching TRBD2 (6 bases). The CDR3 has 14 amino acids. Germline CDR1 reads SQVTM; CDR2 reads ANQGSEA. Trimming removed 4 bases from V and 2 bases from J, with 15 bases in between.

The V call is TRBV5-1, the J call TRBJ1-1; 7 bases agree with TRBD1. The CDR3 consists of 16 residues. The trim removed 4 bases at V and 1 base at J, leaving 10 bases unmatched. Germline CDR1 SGHRS, CDR2 YFSETQ. The CDR3: CASSRRQGLANTEAFF. The CDR3 DNA follows: TGCGCCAGCAGCCGGAGACAGGGTCTAGCGAACACTGAAGCTTTCTTT.

The sample holds a few counts of this clone. Here the CDR3 reads CASSGGQGVVFF. DNA of the CDR3: TGTGCCAGCAGCGGGGGACAGGGGGTTGTTTTCTTT. The chain couples TRBV9 to TRBJ1-1; 11 bases line up with TRBD1. The CDR3 sequence is 12 residues long. V dropped 3 bases and J dropped 13; count of bases not matched to a gene: 5. Germline V gene lookup returns CDR1 SGDLS and CDR2 YYNGEE.